A selection of T cell receptor beta chains follows, all from one sample in a study of blood T cell repertoires in COVID-19. The protocol was immunoSEQ multiplex PCR, while the TCRdb copy is restricted to in-frame clones and leaves out a portion. The table records roughly 120,000 clones, just over 90% of them present only once. Material for sequencing was peripheral blood. Source of these receptors: a human donor with active COVID-19. The donor label of this sample is uncertain. CDR3s include the opening cysteine and the closing phenylalanine or tryptophan. The order of the fields is V gene, D gene, J gene, clone size, CDR3 protein, CDR3 DNA. A D gene is named only where the DNA matches it firmly. A row's size may be missing; if present it is once, few, many or a size class.

TRBV7-8	TRBD2	TRBJ2-1	NA	CASSLAFSGGNEQFF	TGTGCCAGCAGCTTAGCTTTTAGCGGGGGGAATGAGCAGTTCTTC
TRBV5-6	NA	TRBJ1-5	NA	CASGLFTGTHSNQPQHF	TGTGCCAGCGGGCTATTCACCGGGACACATAGCAATCAGCCCCAGCATTTT
TRBV4-3	TRBD1	TRBJ1-1	NA	CASSHRDRGTEAFF	TGCGCCAGCAGCCACCGGGACAGGGGAACTGAAGCTTTCTTT
TRBV5-4	NA	TRBJ1-6	NA	CASSPGWLQGSNSPLHF	TGTGCCAGCAGCCCCGGTTGGTTACAGGGATCTAATTCACCCCTCCACTTT
TRBV11-2	TRBD1	TRBJ2-5	NA	CASSLRDRDAVETQYF	TGTGCCAGCAGCCTCCGGGACAGGGACGCGGTGGAGACCCAGTACTTC
TRBV7-2	NA	TRBJ2-2	NA	CATAGQKNTGELFF	TGTGCCACTGCCGGACAGAAGAACACCGGGGAGCTGTTTTTT
TRBV14	NA	TRBJ1-2	NA	CASSPSNWGPYYGYTF	TGTGCCAGCAGCCCGAGTAACTGGGGCCCGTACTATGGCTACACCTTC
TRBV3-1/TRBV3-2	TRBD1	TRBJ2-7	NA	CASSRGQGSYEQYF	TGTGCCAGCAGCCGGGGACAGGGATCCTACGAGCAGTACTTC
TRBV13	TRBD1	TRBJ1-6	once	CASRQGGIYNSPLHF	TGTGCCAGCAGGCAGGGGGGTATCTATAATTCACCCCTCCACTTT
TRBV7-9	TRBD1	TRBJ2-5	once	CASSFRGHETQYF	TGTGCCAGCAGCTTCAGGGGGCACGAGACCCAGTACTTC
TRBV19	TRBD1	TRBJ1-6	NA	CASSIRRRSGGYSPLHF	TGTGCCAGTAGTATACGCCGGAGATCAGGGGGCTATTCACCCCTCCACTTT
TRBV27	NA	TRBJ1-2	NA	CASSPDRLYGYTF	TGTGCCAGCAGTCCCGACAGGTTGTACGGCTACACCTTC
TRBV19	NA	TRBJ1-1	NA	CASSTGNTEAFF	TGTGCCAGTTCGACAGGGAACACTGAAGCTTTCTTT
TRBV7-8	NA	TRBJ2-1	once	CASSLAARGHEQFF	TGTGCCAGCAGCTTAGCAGCCAGGGGTCATGAGCAGTTCTTC
TRBV12-3/TRBV12-4	NA	TRBJ2-4	NA	CASSLSLAYIQYF	TGTGCCAGCAGTTTATCGCTAGCGTACATTCAGTACTTC
TRBV15	NA	TRBJ2-1	few	CATWGSGNNEQFF	TGTGCCACCTGGGGATCCGGGAACAATGAGCAGTTCTTC
TRBV9	TRBD1	TRBJ1-6	NA	CASSLGTGQFEVSPLHF	TGTGCCAGCAGCCTCGGGACGGGACAGTTTGAAGTTTCACCCCTCCACTTT
TRBV4-1	TRBD1	TRBJ2-2	NA	CASSQEGQGAVGELFF	TGCGCCAGCAGCCAAGAGGGACAGGGGGCAGTCGGGGAGCTGTTTTTT
TRBV7-9	NA	TRBJ1-2	NA	CASSLTDRHYGYTF	TGTGCCAGCAGCTTAACGGACAGACACTATGGCTACACCTTC
TRBV12-3/TRBV12-4	NA	TRBJ1-1	NA	CASSPRFAEAFF	TGTGCCAGCAGCCCACGGTTCGCTGAAGCTTTCTTT
TRBV11-2	NA	TRBJ1-3	NA	CASSQQSGNTIYF	TGTGCCAGCAGTCAACAGTCCGGAAACACCATATATTTT
TRBV6-2/TRBV6-3	TRBD1	TRBJ2-7	NA	CASSYLPGQFYEQYF	TGTGCCAGCAGTTACCTACCGGGACAGTTCTACGAGCAGTACTTC
TRBV9	NA	TRBJ1-3	NA	CASSVAVNSGNTIYF	TGTGCCAGCAGCGTAGCAGTCAACTCTGGAAACACCATATATTTT
TRBV4-2	NA	TRBJ2-2	NA	CASRRIQGNPNTGELFF	TGTGCCAGCAGGCGAATCCAGGGGAATCCGAACACCGGGGAGCTGTTTTTT
TRBV5-4	NA	TRBJ2-5	NA	CASSSQGRMETQYF	TGTGCCAGCAGCTCCCAGGGGCGCATGGAGACCCAGTACTTC
TRBV4-1	NA	TRBJ2-3	once	CASSPGGSTDTQYF	TGCGCCAGCAGCCCTGGGGGGAGCACAGATACGCAGTATTTT
TRBV20-1	NA	TRBJ1-5	NA	CSASIGVTANQPQHF	TGCAGTGCTAGTATAGGCGTTACAGCTAATCAGCCCCAGCATTTT
TRBV19	NA	TRBJ1-2	NA	CASSSTGNYGYTF	TGTGCCAGTAGTTCGACAGGCAACTATGGCTACACCTTC
TRBV29-1	NA	TRBJ1-2	NA	CSVEDGRGYGYTF	TGCAGCGTTGAAGACGGCAGGGGATACGGCTACACCTTC
TRBV6-6	NA	TRBJ1-2	NA	CASSYVRAGQGGYTF	TGTGCCAGCAGTTACGTCCGGGCGGGGCAGGGTGGCTACACCTTC
TRBV7-7	TRBD2	TRBJ2-3	NA	CASSQGLRGEGDTQYF	TGTGCTAGCAGCCAAGGGTTGCGGGGGGAGGGAGATACGCAGTATTTT
TRBV7-6	TRBD2	TRBJ2-5	NA	CASSRPTSGGGETQYF	TGTGCCAGCAGTCGACCGACTAGCGGGGGGGGAGAGACCCAGTACTTC
TRBV7-3	TRBD2	TRBJ2-3	NA	CASSKGAGVTDTQYF	TGTGCCAGCAGCAAAGGAGCGGGGGTCACAGATACGCAGTATTTT
TRBV14	TRBD1	TRBJ1-2	few	CASSATGVGGYTF	TGTGCCAGCAGCGCCACAGGGGTAGGGGGCTACACCTTC
TRBV27	NA	TRBJ2-2	NA	CASSLRGLTGELFF	TGTGCCAGCAGTTTACGAGGGTTGACCGGGGAGCTGTTTTTT
TRBV7-2	TRBD1	TRBJ1-2	NA	CASSLNPGQGYGYTF	TGTGCCAGCAGCTTAAATCCGGGACAGGGTTATGGCTACACCTTC
TRBV5-4	TRBD2	TRBJ2-1	NA	CASSYSGGTYNEQFF	TGTGCCAGCAGCTATAGCGGGGGGACTTACAATGAGCAGTTCTTC
TRBV19	NA	TRBJ2-1	NA	CASSMRGEQFF	TGTGCCAGTAGTATGCGAGGTGAGCAGTTCTTC
TRBV2	NA	TRBJ1-4	NA	CASSATLPGYEKLFF	TGTGCCAGCAGTGCGACACTCCCGGGGTATGAAAAACTGTTTTTT
TRBV28	NA	TRBJ1-2	NA	CAIETTSLYGYTF	TGTGCCATCGAAACGACAAGCTTATATGGCTACACCTTC
TRBV7-9	TRBD1	TRBJ2-7	NA	CASSLIGQGPYEQYF	TGTGCCAGCAGCTTAATAGGACAGGGTCCTTACGAGCAGTACTTC
TRBV7-6	TRBD2	TRBJ2-3	NA	CASSSRSGGRTDTQYF	TGTGCCAGCAGCTCTCGTAGCGGGGGCCGCACAGATACGCAGTATTTT
TRBV5-4	TRBD1	TRBJ2-7	NA	CASSSRQGTYEQYF	TGTGCCAGCAGCTCAAGACAGGGCACCTACGAGCAGTACTTC
TRBV27	NA	TRBJ2-1	many	CASSLGGEYNEQFF	TGTGCCAGCAGTCTGGGCGGGGAGTACAATGAGCAGTTCTTC
TRBV11-2	NA	TRBJ2-5	NA	CASSLRVQETQYF	TGTGCCAGCAGCTTACGGGTCCAAGAGACCCAGTACTTC
TRBV19	NA	TRBJ1-3	NA	CASSIGEPGNTIYF	TGTGCCAGTAGTATTGGGGAGCCAGGAAACACCATATATTTT
TRBV4-3	TRBD1	TRBJ2-7	NA	CASSQATVPGGEVEQYF	TGCGCCAGCAGCCAAGCGACGGTGCCAGGGGGAGAAGTTGAGCAGTACTTC
TRBV27	NA	TRBJ1-1	NA	CASRTSLNTEAFF	TGTGCCAGCAGAACCAGTCTGAACACTGAAGCTTTCTTT
TRBV6-5	TRBD1	TRBJ1-5	few	CATRDRGNQPQHF	TGTGCCACCCGGGACAGGGGCAATCAGCCCCAGCATTTT
TRBV9	NA	TRBJ2-1	NA	CASSVALGTSMGNEQFF	TGTGCCAGCAGCGTAGCTCTGGGGACATCGATGGGGAATGAGCAGTTCTTC
TRBV28	TRBD1	TRBJ1-1	NA	CASSSPGTGGTEAFF	TGTGCCAGCAGTTCCCCGGGGACAGGGGGGACTGAAGCTTTCTTT
TRBV7-3	TRBD2	TRBJ2-7	NA	CASSALIAGGTYEQYF	TGTGCCAGCAGCGCACTTATAGCGGGGGGTACGTACGAGCAGTACTTC
TRBV7-2	TRBD1	TRBJ2-7	NA	CASSLVGGTGFYEQYF	TGTGCCAGCAGCTTAGTGGGCGGGACAGGTTTCTACGAGCAGTACTTC
TRBV7-8	NA	TRBJ2-3	NA	CASSLTASTDTQYF	TGTGCCAGCAGCTTAACAGCTAGCACAGATACGCAGTATTTT
TRBV1	NA	TRBJ2-1	NA	CTSSRKGSLAGWGNEQFF	TGCACCAGCAGCCGCAAAGGCTCCTTGGCGGGGTGGGGCAATGAGCAGTTCTTC
TRBV7-2	TRBD2	TRBJ2-1	few	CASSISGDSYNEQFF	TGTGCCAGCAGCATTAGCGGGGACTCCTACAATGAGCAGTTCTTC
TRBV27	TRBD1	TRBJ1-5	NA	CASSSNRQGNQPQHF	TGTGCCAGCAGTTCCAATCGACAGGGAAATCAGCCCCAGCATTTT